The rows below give T cell receptor beta chains drawn from one sample of a study of blood T cell repertoires in COVID-19. Profiled with immunoSEQ multiplex PCR; TCRdb holds only in-frame clones, not every one. The sample yields about 150,000 clones, roughly 87% seen once. Sequences were obtained from peripheral blood. All receptors come from a woman between 55 and 75 years old with active or convalescent COVID-19. CDR3s include the opening cysteine and the closing phenylalanine or tryptophan. The order of the fields is J gene, clone size, D gene, V gene, CDR3 DNA, CDR3 protein. The D gene is left open where the match is weak. A clone size is listed for some rows: how often the clone was seen (once, few, many), or a class if it is expanded.

TRBJ1-1 | . | TRBD1 | TRBV5-1 | TGCGCCAGCAACCCGGGACAGGGGTGGAGGCACACTGAAGCTTTCTTT | CASNPGQGWRHTEAFF
TRBJ1-1 | . | . | TRBV5-4 | TGTGCCAGCAGCCCCAGGGAAGGCACTGAAGCTTTCTTT | CASSPREGTEAFF
TRBJ2-3 | . | TRBD2 | TRBV10-2 | TGCGCCAGCAGTGAGTCCACGGGGGGGACAGATACGCAGTATTTT | CASSESTGGTDTQYF
TRBJ1-2 | many | . | TRBV27 | TGTGCCAGCAGTTTTGACCCCTCCGGGAACTATGGCTACACCTTC | CASSFDPSGNYGYTF
TRBJ2-5 | . | . | TRBV5-1 | TGCGCCAGCAGCCCAGAATCGGGGACCCAGTACTTC | CASSPESGTQYF
TRBJ2-7 | . | TRBD2 | TRBV2 | TGTGCCAGCAACCTGGCGGGGGATTCCTACGAGCAGTACTTC | CASNLAGDSYEQYF
TRBJ2-7 | . | TRBD1 | TRBV5-4 | TGTGCCAGCAGCTTGACCGGACAGGGGGCGCCTGAGCAGTACTTC | CASSLTGQGAPEQYF
TRBJ1-6 | . | . | TRBV18 | TGTGCCAGCTCACCACCTTCCACAGATAATTCACCCCTCCACTTT | CASSPPSTDNSPLHF
TRBJ2-5 | . | . | TRBV3-1/TRBV3-2 | TGTGCCAGCAGCCATGGAGGATGCGGGGTAAAGACCCAGTACTTC | CASSHGGCGVKTQYF
TRBJ1-2 | . | TRBD1 | TRBV18 | TGTGCCAGTTCGGGACAGGGGTATGGCTACACCTTC | CASSGQGYGYTF
TRBJ2-6 | . | TRBD1 | TRBV19 | TGTGCCAGTAGTATAGGGGACGACAGGGCTGGGGCCAACGTCCTGACTTTC | CASSIGDDRAGANVLTF
TRBJ1-1 | . | . | TRBV2 | TGTGCCAGCAATCGGGAGCAGGCAGCTGAAGCTTTCTTT | CASNREQAAEAFF
TRBJ2-7 | . | . | TRBV18 | TGTGCCAGCTCACCACCTAACGTGGACAGTTCCTACGAGCAGTACTTC | CASSPPNVDSSYEQYF
TRBJ2-2 | . | . | TRBV6-5 | TGTGCCAGCAGTCCCTCGGGGACCGGGGAGCTGTTTTTT | CASSPSGTGELFF
TRBJ1-5 | . | . | TRBV19 | TGTGCCAGTGCAACAGGGACGAGTCAGCCCCAGCATTTT | CASATGTSQPQHF
TRBJ2-1 | . | TRBD2 | TRBV6-6 | TGTGCCAGCAGTTGGACTAGCCTCAATGAGCAGTTCTTC | CASSWTSLNEQFF
TRBJ1-2 | . | TRBD1 | TRBV5-4 | TGTGCCAGCAGCATAGCCTCGGACAGGGGGGGCTATGGCTACACCTTC | CASSIASDRGGYGYTF
TRBJ2-7 | . | TRBD1 | TRBV4-3 | TGCGCCAGCAGCCTCAACAGGGGGCCTTCCTACGAGCAGTACTTC | CASSLNRGPSYEQYF
TRBJ1-1 | . | . | TRBV19 | TGTGCCAGTAGTATCAAACAGGGAGAAGCTTTCTTT | CASSIKQGEAFF
TRBJ2-5 | . | TRBD1 | TRBV6-1 | TGTGCCAGCAGATCCGCGACAGGGACCGACGAGACCCAGTACTTC | CASRSATGTDETQYF
TRBJ2-7 | . | . | TRBV4-3 | TGCGCCAGCAGCCAAGAGTTTGGGCAGGGAAGAGAGCAGTACTTC | CASSQEFGQGREQYF
TRBJ1-1 | . | . | TRBV7-2 | TGTGCCAGCACCCTAACCAGGGAAACTGAAGCTTTCTTT | CASTLTRETEAFF
TRBJ1-2 | . | TRBD1 | TRBV6-5 | TGCGACGGACAGGCCGCTAACTATGGCTACACCTTC | CDGQAANYGYTF
TRBJ2-1 | . | . | TRBV19 | TGTGCCAGTAGCCCGACAGCCACCTCCTACAATGAGCAGTTCTTC | CASSPTATSYNEQFF
TRBJ2-7 | . | TRBD2 | TRBV10-3 | TGTGCCACATCAAGGAATGGGACTAGAACCTACGAGCAGTACTTC | CATSRNGTRTYEQYF
TRBJ2-3 | . | . | TRBV7-6 | TGTGCCAGCAGCTTATTAGGGGCCAGCACAGATACGCAGTATTTT | CASSLLGASTDTQYF
TRBJ1-4 | . | TRBD1 | TRBV24-1 | TGTGCCACCAGTGGGACAGGGGATGAGGGAACTAATGAAAAACTGTTTTTT | CATSGTGDEGTNEKLFF
TRBJ2-3 | . | . | TRBV3-1/TRBV3-2 | TGTGCCAGCAGCCAAGGCAGGACTAATACGCAGTATTTT | CASSQGRTNTQYF
TRBJ2-3 | . | TRBD1 | TRBV24-1 | TGTGCCACCAGTGATCCCTCCGGACAGGGGAGAGGTGCAGATACGCAGTATTTT | CATSDPSGQGRGADTQYF
TRBJ2-7 | . | TRBD2 | TRBV6-2/TRBV6-3 | TGTGCCAGCAGCCCCTCCCCCAGCGGGGGGCTTTACGAGCAGTACTTC | CASSPSPSGGLYEQYF
TRBJ2-7 | . | . | TRBV5-5 | TGTGCCAGCAGCCGAGACTACTTCTCCTACGAGCAGTACTTC | CASSRDYFSYEQYF
TRBJ2-2 | . | TRBD2 | TRBV11-2 | TGTGCCAGCAGCTCACCCGGCGGCGGGGGCACCGGGGAGCTGTTTTTT | CASSSPGGGGTGELFF
TRBJ1-2 | few | . | TRBV6-2/TRBV6-3 | TGTGCCAGCAGCCCTGCAGGGTGGGTCGGTGGCTACACCTTC | CASSPAGWVGGYTF
TRBJ2-1 | . | TRBD2 | TRBV5-4 | TGTGCCAGCAGCTTGGCTCTACTAGCGGGGGGGCCGAATGAGCAGTTCTTC | CASSLALLAGGPNEQFF
TRBJ1-2 | . | TRBD1 | TRBV7-2 | TGTGCCAGCAGCTGGACAGGGAGGGCTGACTATGGCTACACCTTC | CASSWTGRADYGYTF
TRBJ2-1 | once | TRBD1 | TRBV4-1 | TGCGCCAGCAGCCCCTTTCCCCCGGGACAGGGCAACAATGAGCAGTTCTTC | CASSPFPPGQGNNEQFF
TRBJ1-2 | . | TRBD1 | TRBV15 | TGTGCCACCAGCAGAGATTGGGGACAGGGCAACTATGGCTACACCTTC | CATSRDWGQGNYGYTF
TRBJ1-5 | . | . | TRBV7-8 | TGTGCCAGCAGCTTAAAGGAGGGAATGACTCCTCAGCCCCAGCATTTT | CASSLKEGMTPQPQHF
TRBJ1-1 | . | . | TRBV2 | TGTGCCAGCAGGGTTACAGGGTCGACTGAAGCTTTCTTT | CASRVTGSTEAFF
TRBJ1-1 | . | TRBD1 | TRBV19 | TGTGCCAGTAGTCGAATAGCAGGGGGCCGGAGGAACACTGAAGCTTTCTTT | CASSRIAGGRRNTEAFF
TRBJ1-2 | once | TRBD1 | TRBV13 | TGTGCCAGCAGCTTAGTTTCTAACAGGGGTGGGGACTATGGCTACACCTTC | CASSLVSNRGGDYGYTF
TRBJ2-7 | few | . | TRBV9 | TGTGCCAGCAGCGCTGGCAGTGCCTACGAGCAGTACTTC | CASSAGSAYEQYF
TRBJ2-2 | few | . | TRBV11-3 | TGTGCCAGCAGCTTAGCCGGCGGGGAGCTGTTTTTT | CASSLAGGELFF
TRBJ1-6 | once | . | TRBV10-3 | TGTGCCGGCAGGGGCGCCGATTCACCCCTCCACTTT | CAGRGADSPLHF
TRBJ2-3 | . | TRBD2 | TRBV7-9 | TGTGCCAGCAGTTCCGGGGGACTAGCAGCCACAGATACGCAGTATTTT | CASSSGGLAATDTQYF
TRBJ1-6 | . | TRBD1 | TRBV7-2 | TGTGCCAGCAGCTTGGCGGGACAGGGTAGTTCACCCCTCCACTTT | CASSLAGQGSSPLHF
TRBJ1-2 | . | . | TRBV19 | TGTGCCAGTAGTAGTTTCGGGGAGAGCTATGGCTACACCTTC | CASSSFGESYGYTF
TRBJ1-1 | . | TRBD1 | TRBV6-5 | TGTGCCAGCAGTATGGGACAGATGAACACTGAAGCTTTCTTT | CASSMGQMNTEAFF
TRBJ2-1 | . | . | TRBV4-3 | TGCGCCAGCAGCCTGGGACTGGATGAGCAGTTCTTC | CASSLGLDEQFF
TRBJ2-6 | few | . | TRBV13 | TGTGCCAGCAGCTTAGGCGCGGGCTCTGGGGCCAACGTCCTGACTTTC | CASSLGAGSGANVLTF
TRBJ1-1 | . | . | TRBV5-1 | TGCGCCAGCAGCTATTTCAGTGAGAACACTGAAGCTTTCTTT | CASSYFSENTEAFF
TRBJ1-2 | . | . | TRBV3-1/TRBV3-2 | TGTGCCAGCAGCCAAGAGGCCGGGGGACCTAACTATGGCTACACCTTC | CASSQEAGGPNYGYTF
TRBJ1-5 | . | . | TRBV10-3 | TGTGCCATCAGTGAGGGAGGGACCATTAGCAATCAGCCCCAGCATTTT | CAISEGGTISNQPQHF
TRBJ2-6 | . | . | TRBV28 | TGTGCCAGCAGTCCTGACCTCGGGGGGGCCAACGTCCTGACTTTC | CASSPDLGGANVLTF
TRBJ2-7 | . | . | TRBV4-1 | TGCGCCAGCAGCCAAGATCTGGGGAGCTCCTACGAGCAGTACTTC | CASSQDLGSSYEQYF
TRBJ2-2 | . | . | TRBV5-1 | TGCGCCAGCAGCTTTTTAGCCGGGGAGCTGTTTTTT | CASSFLAGELFF